The next 19 T cell receptor beta chains were all read from a single sample in a study of shared clonotypes between healthy human individuals (dated by TCRdb to the early 2020s). The library was obtained by the immunoSEQ multiplex PCR assay. TCRdb stores this immuneACCESS table with in-frame sequences only. Part of the clones is absent; in the studies checked, under half of the shortfall reflects unresolved V genes, and no reason is known for the rest. This sample has about a million clones in its table, and about 76% of those were observed once. 1.4% to 1.5% of the sample goes to the ten largest clones. The specimen was memory CD4+ T cells sorted from blood. This sample's cell subset or site label indicates: CD45RA-negative fraction. Receptors originate from a man younger than 35 in good health.

The chain recombines TRBV9 with TRBJ2-1; 12 bases map to TRBD2. The CDR3 is made up of 16 amino acids. With V trimmed by 3 bases and J by 6 bases, 7 bases remained unmatched. The V gene's germline CDR1 is SGDLS and CDR2 YYNGEE. The CDR3: CASSAAGTSGRNEQFF. As DNA, the CDR3 is TGTGCCAGCAGCGCAGCTGGGACTAGCGGGCGCAATGAGCAGTTCTTC.

CDR3 region: CASSLERTTQYF. In DNA form, the CDR3 reads TGTGCCAGCAGCTTAGAACGTACGACGCAGTATTTT. The chain links TRBV7-9 to TRBJ2-3; D gene unclear. This CDR3 spans 12 amino acids. CDR1 is SEHNR, CDR2 FQNEAQ, per germline (reference sequence). The V end was cut by 1 base, the J end by 9 bases, with 8 bases between. Combining the CDR3 with reference TRBV7-9 and TRBJ2-3 gives the whole variable domain DTGVSQNPRHKITKRGQNVTFRCDPISEHNRLYWYRQTLGQGPEFLTYFQNEAQLEKSRLLSDRFSAERPKGSFSTLEIQRTEQGDSAMYLCASSLERTTQYFGPGTRLTVL.

This clone was picked up a small number of times. This chain uses TRBV5-1 with TRBJ2-1; 11 nucleotides match TRBD2. The CDR3 has 15 amino acids. Germline V gene data show CDR1 as SGHRS and CDR2 as YFSETQ. V was clipped by 0 bases and J by 8 bases; unmatched bases: 4. The DNA for the CDR3 is TGCGCCAGCAGCTTGGAACTAGCGGGAGTCCATGAGCAGTTCTTC. It specifies CASSLELAGVHEQFF.

As regards this clone: The sample contains more than one DNA sequence encoding this CDR3. The gene calls are TRBV10-3 and TRBJ2-2; D is tentatively TRBD1 or TRBD2 (5 bases each). This CDR3 is built from 15 residues. Trimming cost V 4 bases and J 1 base, with 10 bases left between them. Germline V gene data show CDR1 as ENHRY and CDR2 as SYGVKD. The CDR3 sequence: CAISVAGGNTGELFF. As DNA, the CDR3 is TGTGCCATCAGTGTAGCTGGGGGGAACACCGGGGAGCTGTTTTTT.

The chain combines TRBV11-2 with TRBJ1-3; D might be TRBD1 (6 bases). The CDR3 is made up of 15 amino acids. Germline assignment: CDR1 SGHAT and CDR2 FQNNGV. V lost 9 bases and J lost 4, with 19 bases in between. The CDR3 sequence: CASTKGQSPGNTIYF. The CDR3 nucleotides read TGTGCCAGTACAAAAGGACAGTCGCCGGGAAACACCATATATTTT. The full variable domain, in which reference TRBV11-2 and TRBJ1-3 provide the parts outside the CDR3, is EAGVAQSPRYKIIEKRQSVAFWCNPISGHATLYWYQQILGQGPKLLIQFQNNGVVDDSQLPKDRFSAERLKGVDSTLKIQPAKLEDSAVYLCASTKGQSPGNTIYFGEGSWLTVV.

For the CDR3, the DNA is TGTGCCAGCACTAGGCAAAGCACAGATACGCAGTATTTT. It encodes CASTRQSTDTQYF. The chain combines TRBV30 with TRBJ2-3, with TRBD2 as a possible D gene (5 bases). The CDR3 has 13 amino acids. From germline, CDR1 is GTSNPN and CDR2 SVGIG (reference sequence). V lost 8 bases and J lost 0, with 12 bases in between.

This clone was observed a few times. This sequence joins TRBV10-1 and TRBJ2-7, with D unresolved. V was cut by 2 bases and J by 0 bases, with 8 bases left in between. The CDR3 totals 14 residues. Germline loops: CDR1 WNHNN, CDR2 SYGVQD (reference sequence). The CDR3, as DNA: TGCGCCAGCAGTGAGGCTCTAACCTCCTACGAGCAGTACTTC. Its translation: CASSEALTSYEQYF.

This clone showed up many times. Additional DNA sequences in this sample encode the identical CDR3. This chain uses TRBV27 with TRBJ2-5; D ambiguous. V lost 3 bases and J 4 bases, leaving 3 bases between the germline ends. Looked up from germline, CDR1 is MNHEY and CDR2 is SMNVEV (reference sequence). The CDR3 runs 11 residues. CDR3 coding DNA: TGTGCCAGCAGTTTCCGAGAGACCCAGTACTTC. It is translated as CASSFRETQYF.

The chain carries TRBV27 and TRBJ2-6, with D unclear. The CDR3 runs 17 residues. The germline gives CDR1 MNHEY, CDR2 SMNVEV (reference sequence). The V and J ends lost 3 bases and 0 bases respectively, with 12 bases between them. CDR3 region: CASSFRPHHSGANVLTF. CDR3 nucleotides: TGTGCCAGCAGTTTTAGACCACACCACTCTGGGGCCAACGTCCTGACTTTC. The full variable domain, its missing parts supplied by reference TRBV27 and TRBJ2-6, is EAQVTQNPRYLITVTGKKLTVTCSQNMNHEYMSWYRQDPGLGLRQIYYSMNVEVTDKGDVPEGYKVSRKEKRNFPLILESPSPNQTSLYFCASSFRPHHSGANVLTFGAGSRLTVL.

The chain is built from TRBV27 and TRBJ1-1, with 8 nucleotides matching TRBD1. V was clipped by 5 bases and J by 5 bases; unmatched bases: 10. CDR3 length: 15 residues. Germline CDR1 MNHEY, CDR2 SMNVEV (reference sequence). The CDR3, as DNA: TGTGCCAGCAGTCCATCAAGACAGGGGAGAACTGAAGCTTTCTTT. Translating gives CASSPSRQGRTEAFF.

V and J are TRBV5-1 and TRBJ1-2, with D possibly being TRBD1 (5 bases). Germline V gene data show CDR1 as SGHRS and CDR2 as YFSETQ. The CDR3 length is 13 residues. Between the trimmed V and J ends, which lost 3 bases and 5 bases, there was a span of 11 bases. CDR3 protein: CASSSTASYGYTF. Written as DNA, the CDR3 is TGCGCCAGCAGCTCGACAGCCTCTTATGGCTACACCTTC.

V gene TRBV6-5 combines with J gene TRBJ2-2; D ambiguous. V gave up 0 bases and J gave up 6 bases, with 5 bases separating them. Germline assignment: CDR1 MNHEY and CDR2 SVGAGI. CDR3 length: 13 residues. In DNA, the CDR3 is TGTGCCAGCAGTTACTCGACGGCCGGGGAGCTGTTTTTT. Encoded protein: CASSYSTAGELFF.

With regard to this clone: A read error may be the cause here, since a much bigger clone is one base away. The same CDR3 arises from other DNA sequences in this sample as well. The chain couples TRBV5-4 to TRBJ2-3; 9 bases agree with TRBD2. Germline V gives CDR1 SGHNT, CDR2 YYREEE (reference sequence). V trimming: 2 bases; J trimming: 1 base; junction bases outside the gene matches: 2. The CDR3 has 15 residues. This CDR3 is CASSLASGGTDTQYF. CDR3 DNA sequence: TGTGCCAGCAGCTTAGCTAGCGGGGGCACAGATACGCAGTATTTT.

Note on this clone: One junction end disagrees with the germline gene, perhaps due to a read error. This chain joins TRBV5-6 and TRBJ2-1; D not certain. The CDR3 contains 11 residues. CDR1 and CDR2 from the germline V gene are SGHDT and YYEEEE. CDR3 protein: CDSSHRKGQFF. CDR3 in DNA: TGTGACAGCAGCCACCGGAAAGGGCAGTTCTTC.

This clone was found a few times. The V and J genes are TRBV5-1 and TRBJ1-2; unclear D gene. Trimming cost V 3 bases and J 10 bases, with 13 bases left between them. CDR1 and CDR2 (germline): SGHRS, YFSETQ. This CDR3 is built from 12 residues. CDR3 nucleotides: TGCGCCAGCAGCTCTGAAGGAGCCGACTACACCTTC. Translated, it gives CASSSEGADYTF.

In its sample, this clone was seen a few times. The sample carries other DNA sequences with the same CDR3. The chain joins TRBV5-6 to TRBJ2-3; D might be TRBD2 (5 bases). The CDR3 has 14 amino acids. V gave up 2 bases and J gave up 3 bases, with 10 bases separating them. The germline V gene encodes CDR1 SGHDT and CDR2 YYEEEE. The CDR3: CASSLGSLTDTQYF. The CDR3 nucleotides read TGTGCCAGCAGCTTAGGGAGTTTGACAGATACGCAGTATTTT. Full variable domain (missing parts from reference TRBV5-6 and TRBJ2-3): DAGVTQSPTHLIKTRGQQVTLRCSPKSGHDTVSWYQQALGQGPQFIFQYYEEEERQRGNFPDRFSGHQFPNYSSELNVNALLLGDSALYLCASSLGSLTDTQYFGPGTRLTVL.

V is TRBV5-1 and J is TRBJ2-7; perhaps TRBD1 as D (6 bases). The CDR3 is made up of 13 amino acids. The germline gives CDR1 SGHRS, CDR2 YFSETQ. Between the trimmed V and J ends, which lost 4 bases and 6 bases, there was a span of 14 bases. The CDR3 spells CASSIQGTSEQYF. In DNA form, the CDR3 reads TGCGCCAGCAGCATACAGGGTACTTCCGAGCAGTACTTC.

The CDR3 DNA sequence: TGTGCCAGCAGCAAGACACAGGGGGCGCTTAATGAGCAGTTCTTC. Amino acid sequence: CASSKTQGALNEQFF. This chain links TRBV5-4 with TRBJ2-1, with TRBD1 identical over 9 bases. The CDR3 spans 15 residues. The germline gives CDR1 SGHNT, CDR2 YYREEE (reference sequence). V lost 4 bases, J lost 7 bases, and 9 bases stayed unmatched.

This chain links TRBV6-5 with TRBJ2-3; 8 bases are shared with TRBD2. The CDR3 is made up of 14 amino acids. The germline gives CDR1 MNHEY, CDR2 SVGAGI. V shed 5 bases and J 2 bases; nucleotides not matched to a gene: 3. Here the CDR3 DNA reads TGTGCCAGCAGTGAACTAGCGGTCACAGATACGCAGTATTTT. Protein product: CASSELAVTDTQYF.